A single sample gave rise to the 2 T cell receptor beta chains below, sequenced in a study of control samples from healthy donors and cancer patients. Profiling relied on immunoSEQ multiplex PCR, and the TCRdb table lists in-frame clones only, not all of them. The table records fewer than 20,000 clones, 87% of them present only once. Sequenced input: PBMCs. Receptor source: a woman aged 70 to 79 with colorectal cancer.

The V call is TRBV5-6, the J call TRBJ2-1; 11 bases fit TRBD2. Germline V gene lookup returns CDR1 SGHDT and CDR2 YYEEEE. The CDR3 is 15 residues long. V shed 4 bases and J 8 bases; nucleotides not matched to a gene: 8. CDR3 nucleotides: TGTGCCAGCAGCCCGGTTAGCGGGGGGGCCTATGAGCAGTTCTTC. Protein product: CASSPVSGGAYEQFF.

The V gene is TRBV11-2, the J gene TRBJ2-7; D may be TRBD1 or TRBD2 (7 bases each). V was shortened by 7 bases and J by 6 bases, with 19 bases between the two germline ends. This CDR3 region has 14 residues. Germline V gives CDR1 SGHAT, CDR2 FQNNGV. The CDR3 protein is CASTQGGGGREQYF. CDR3 nucleotide sequence: TGTGCCAGCACCCAGGGGGGGGGCGGTCGCGAGCAGTACTTC.